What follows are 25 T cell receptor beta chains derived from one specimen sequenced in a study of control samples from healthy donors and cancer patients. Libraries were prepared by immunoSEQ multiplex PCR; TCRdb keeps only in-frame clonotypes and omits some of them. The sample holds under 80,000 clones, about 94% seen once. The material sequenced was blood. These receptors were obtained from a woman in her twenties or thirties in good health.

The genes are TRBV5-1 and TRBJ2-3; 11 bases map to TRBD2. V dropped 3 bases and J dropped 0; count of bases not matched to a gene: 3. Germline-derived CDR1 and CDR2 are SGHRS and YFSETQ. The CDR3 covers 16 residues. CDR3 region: CASSSASGGSTDTQYF. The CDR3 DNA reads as TGCGCCAGCAGCTCTGCTAGCGGGGGGAGCACAGATACGCAGTATTTT.

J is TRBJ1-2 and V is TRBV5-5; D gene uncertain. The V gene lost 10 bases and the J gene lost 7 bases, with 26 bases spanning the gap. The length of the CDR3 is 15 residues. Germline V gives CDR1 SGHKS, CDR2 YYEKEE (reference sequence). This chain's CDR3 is CASQLGGGGSGGYTF. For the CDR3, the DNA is TGTGCCTCCCAGCTTGGAGGTGGTGGATCGGGTGGCTACACCTTC.

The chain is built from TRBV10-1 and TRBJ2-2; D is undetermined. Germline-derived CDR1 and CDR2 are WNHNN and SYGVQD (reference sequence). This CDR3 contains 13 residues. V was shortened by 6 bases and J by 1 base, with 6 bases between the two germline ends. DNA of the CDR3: TGCGCCAGCAGCCACATGAACACCGGGGAGCTGTTTTTT. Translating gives CASSHMNTGELFF.

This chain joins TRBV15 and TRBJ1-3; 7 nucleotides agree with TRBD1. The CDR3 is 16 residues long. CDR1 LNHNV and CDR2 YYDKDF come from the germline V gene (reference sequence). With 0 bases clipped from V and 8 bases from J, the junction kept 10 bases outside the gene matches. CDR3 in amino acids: CATSRDGSTGKDTIYF. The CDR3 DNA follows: TGTGCCACCAGCAGAGATGGTTCGACAGGGAAAGACACCATATATTTT.

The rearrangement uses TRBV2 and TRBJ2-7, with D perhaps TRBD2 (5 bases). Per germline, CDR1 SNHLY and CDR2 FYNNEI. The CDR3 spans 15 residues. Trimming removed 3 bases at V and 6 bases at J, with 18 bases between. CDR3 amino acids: CASSEEAPGVGEQYF. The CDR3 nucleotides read TGTGCCAGCAGTGAGGAGGCTCCCGGGGTAGGCGAGCAGTACTTC.

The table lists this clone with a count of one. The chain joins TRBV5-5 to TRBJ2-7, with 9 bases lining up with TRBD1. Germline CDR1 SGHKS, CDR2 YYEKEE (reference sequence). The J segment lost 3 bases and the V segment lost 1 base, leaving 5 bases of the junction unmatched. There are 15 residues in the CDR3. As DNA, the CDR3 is TGTGCCAGCAGCTTGTTTACAGGGGGCGTCTACGAGCAGTACTTC. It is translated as CASSLFTGGVYEQYF.

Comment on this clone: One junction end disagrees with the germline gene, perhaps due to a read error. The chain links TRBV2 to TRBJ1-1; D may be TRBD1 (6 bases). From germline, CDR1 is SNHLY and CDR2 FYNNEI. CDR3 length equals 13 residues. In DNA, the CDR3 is TGTGCCAGCATCCTGGACAGAAACAATGAAGCTTTCTTT. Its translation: CASILDRNNEAFF.

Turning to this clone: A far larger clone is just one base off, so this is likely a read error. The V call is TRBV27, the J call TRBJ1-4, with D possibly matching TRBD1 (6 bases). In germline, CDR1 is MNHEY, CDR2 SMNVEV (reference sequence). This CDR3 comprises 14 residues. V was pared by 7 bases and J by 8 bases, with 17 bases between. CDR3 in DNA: TGTGCCAGCACCCCGGGGGGGGGCCGAGAAAAACTGTTTTTT. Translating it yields CASTPGGGREKLFF. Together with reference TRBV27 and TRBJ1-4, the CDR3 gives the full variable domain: EAQVTQNPRYLITVTGKKLTVTCSQNMNHEYMSWYRQDPGLGLRQIYYSMNVEVTDKGDVPEGYKVSRKEKRNFPLILESPSPNQTSLYFCASTPGGGREKLFFGSGTQLSVL.

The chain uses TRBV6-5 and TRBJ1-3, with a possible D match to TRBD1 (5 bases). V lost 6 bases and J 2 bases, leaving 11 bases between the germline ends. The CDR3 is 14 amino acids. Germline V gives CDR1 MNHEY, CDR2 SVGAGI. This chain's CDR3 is CASRAGTTGNTIYF. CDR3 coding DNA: TGTGCCAGCAGGGCGGGGACTACTGGAAACACCATATATTTT.

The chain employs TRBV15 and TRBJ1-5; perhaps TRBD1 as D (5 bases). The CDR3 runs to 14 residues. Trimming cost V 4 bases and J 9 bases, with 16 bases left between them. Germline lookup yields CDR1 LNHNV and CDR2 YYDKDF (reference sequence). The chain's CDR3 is CATSMEGAVMPQHF. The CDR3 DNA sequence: TGTGCCACCAGCATGGAAGGGGCCGTTATGCCCCAGCATTTT.

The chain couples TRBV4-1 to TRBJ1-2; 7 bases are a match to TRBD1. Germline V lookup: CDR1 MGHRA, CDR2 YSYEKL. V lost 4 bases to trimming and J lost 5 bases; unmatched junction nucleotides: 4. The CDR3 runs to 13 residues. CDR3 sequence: CASSLTGEYGYTF. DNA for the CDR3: TGCGCCAGCAGCCTCACAGGGGAATATGGCTACACCTTC.

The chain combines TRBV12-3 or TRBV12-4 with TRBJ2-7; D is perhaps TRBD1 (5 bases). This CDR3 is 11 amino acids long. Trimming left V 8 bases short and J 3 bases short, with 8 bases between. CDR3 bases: TGTGCCAGCCAGGGAAACTACGAGCAGTACTTC. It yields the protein CASQGNYEQYF.

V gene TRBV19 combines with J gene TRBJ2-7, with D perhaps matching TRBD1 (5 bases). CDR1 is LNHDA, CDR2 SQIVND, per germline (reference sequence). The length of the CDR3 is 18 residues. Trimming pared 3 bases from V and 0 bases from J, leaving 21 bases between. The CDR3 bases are TGTGCCAGTAGTATGCAGGGCGTTACTAAAGGGTACTCCTACGAGCAGTACTTC. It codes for CASSMQGVTKGYSYEQYF.

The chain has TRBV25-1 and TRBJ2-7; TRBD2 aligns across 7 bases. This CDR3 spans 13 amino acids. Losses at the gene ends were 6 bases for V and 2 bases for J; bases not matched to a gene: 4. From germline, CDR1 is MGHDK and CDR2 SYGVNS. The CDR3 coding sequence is TGTGCCAGCAGCCGCGGGGGAGCCTACGAGCAGTACTTC. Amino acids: CASSRGGAYEQYF.

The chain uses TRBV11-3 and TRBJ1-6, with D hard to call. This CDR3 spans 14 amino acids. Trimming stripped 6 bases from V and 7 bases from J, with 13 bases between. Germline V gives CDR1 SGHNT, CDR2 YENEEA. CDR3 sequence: CASRGSTRNSPLHF. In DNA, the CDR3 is TGTGCCAGCAGAGGGTCCACCCGAAATTCACCCCTCCACTTT.

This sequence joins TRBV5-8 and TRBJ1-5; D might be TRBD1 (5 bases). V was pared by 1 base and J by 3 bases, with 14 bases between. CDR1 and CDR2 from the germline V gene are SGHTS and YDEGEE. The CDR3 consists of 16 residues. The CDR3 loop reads CASSLTIRGLNQPQHF. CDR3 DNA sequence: TGTGCCAGCAGCTTGACTATCCGGGGCCTCAATCAGCCCCAGCATTTT.

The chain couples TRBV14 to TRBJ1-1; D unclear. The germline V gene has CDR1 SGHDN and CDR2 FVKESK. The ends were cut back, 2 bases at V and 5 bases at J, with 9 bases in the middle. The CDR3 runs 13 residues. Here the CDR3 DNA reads TGTGCCAGCAGCCAAACAGCGAGGACTGAAGCTTTCTTT. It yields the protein CASSQTARTEAFF.

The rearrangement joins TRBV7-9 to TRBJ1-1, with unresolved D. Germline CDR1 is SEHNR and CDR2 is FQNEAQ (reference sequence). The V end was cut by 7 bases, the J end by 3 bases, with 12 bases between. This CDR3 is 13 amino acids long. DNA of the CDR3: TGTGCCAGCACCCCCCCGTCGGACACTGAAGCTTTCTTT. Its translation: CASTPPSDTEAFF.

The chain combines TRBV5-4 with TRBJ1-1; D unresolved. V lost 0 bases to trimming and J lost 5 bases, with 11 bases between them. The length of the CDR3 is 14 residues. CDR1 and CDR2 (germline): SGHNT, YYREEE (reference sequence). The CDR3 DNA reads TGTGCCAGCAGCTTGGTGGGATCTTGGACTGAAGCTTTCTTT. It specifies CASSLVGSWTEAFF.

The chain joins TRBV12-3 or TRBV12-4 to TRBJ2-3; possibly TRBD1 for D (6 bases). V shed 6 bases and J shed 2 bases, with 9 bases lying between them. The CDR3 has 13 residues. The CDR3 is CASRQGTTDTQYF. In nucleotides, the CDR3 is TGTGCCAGCAGGCAGGGGACCACAGATACGCAGTATTTT.

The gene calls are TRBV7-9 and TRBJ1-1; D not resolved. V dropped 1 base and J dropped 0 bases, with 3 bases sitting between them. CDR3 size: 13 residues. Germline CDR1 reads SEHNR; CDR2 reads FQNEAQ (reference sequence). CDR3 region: CASSLDMNTEAFF. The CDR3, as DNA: TGTGCCAGCAGCTTAGACATGAACACTGAAGCTTTCTTT.

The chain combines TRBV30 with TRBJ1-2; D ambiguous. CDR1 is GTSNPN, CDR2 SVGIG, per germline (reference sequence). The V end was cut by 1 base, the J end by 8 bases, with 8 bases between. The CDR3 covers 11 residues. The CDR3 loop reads CAWSALYGYTF. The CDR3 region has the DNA TGTGCCTGGAGTGCGCTGTACGGCTACACCTTC.

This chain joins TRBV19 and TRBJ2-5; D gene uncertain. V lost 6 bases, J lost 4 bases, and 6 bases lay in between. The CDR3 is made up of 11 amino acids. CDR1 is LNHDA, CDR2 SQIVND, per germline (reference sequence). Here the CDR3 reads CASRYGETQYF. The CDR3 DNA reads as TGTGCCAGTAGGTATGGAGAGACCCAGTACTTC.

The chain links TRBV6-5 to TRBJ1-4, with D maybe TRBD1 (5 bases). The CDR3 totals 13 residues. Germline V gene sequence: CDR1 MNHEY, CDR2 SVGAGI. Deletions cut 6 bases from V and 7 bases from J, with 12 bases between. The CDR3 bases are TGTGCCAGCAGCTTGGGACGAGCTGAAAAACTGTTTTTT. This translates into CASSLGRAEKLFF.

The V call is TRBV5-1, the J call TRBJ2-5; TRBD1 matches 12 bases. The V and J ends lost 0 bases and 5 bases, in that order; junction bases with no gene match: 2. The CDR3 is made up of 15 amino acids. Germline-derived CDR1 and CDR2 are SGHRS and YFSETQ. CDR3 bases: TGCGCCAGCAGCTTGGAGGGACAGGGGGCTGAGACCCAGTACTTC. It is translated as CASSLEGQGAETQYF.